The sequence of this T cell receptor beta chain was determined in a study of beta chain features in type 1 diabetes. This clone was observed a few times. Its matching antigen is unknown. What was sequenced were expressed TCRB transcripts, since all of the isolated RNA had been reverse transcribed. The method was immunoSEQ multiplex PCR; TCRdb's version includes in-frame clones alone and lacks a portion of them. Of about 130,000 clones in the sample, roughly 10% were seen once. With 5 bases clipped from V and 3 bases from J, the junction kept 6 bases outside the gene matches. The CDR3 is made up of 15 amino acids. Germline V gene lookup returns CDR1 SGHTA and CDR2 FQGNSA. Points from the study as a whole: Researchers report that Type 1 diabetes patients had moderately but significantly shorter TCRB CDR3s across all four CD4+ subsets.

Sequencing used central memory CD4+ T cells from blood. The rearrangement links TRBV7-2 to TRBJ2-1, with 8 nucleotides matching TRBD2. This TCR was sampled from a man under 40 with type 1 diabetes. In nucleotides, the CDR3 is TGTGCCAGCAGCCAAGCGGGGGAGAACTACAATGAGCAGTTCTTC. Amino acids: CASSQAGENYNEQFF.